The 24 T cell receptor beta chains in this list originate from one sample, sequenced in a study of cytomegalovirus exposure and HLA in healthy donors. Researchers ran the PCR with 60 Vbeta and 13 Jbeta primers. The method was immunoSEQ multiplex PCR; TCRdb's version includes in-frame clones alone and lacks a portion of them. The sample includes around 130,000 clones, over 8.5% seen only once; the top ten take 5% to 6.5%. Sequenced material: PBMCs. Receptors originate from a woman aged 40 to 49 in good health and CMV-seropositive.

V usage is TRBV18 and J usage is TRBJ1-4; 7 bases fit TRBD1. Per the germline V gene, CDR1 is KGHSH and CDR2 is LQKENI. V shed 6 bases, J shed 4 bases, and the junction held 8 bases outside the gene matches. This CDR3 spans 15 amino acids. CDR3 region: CASSGGGAYNEKLFF. CDR3 coding DNA: TGTGCCAGCTCTGGAGGGGGCGCATATAATGAAAAACTGTTTTTT.

This clone was counted a few times. This chain links TRBV23-1 with TRBJ2-7; the match to TRBD1 covers 11 bases. TRBV23-1 is designated an ORF whose function remains uncertain. Trimming at V came to 0 bases and at J to 6 bases, leaving 7 bases not matched to a gene. The CDR3 covers 16 residues. CDR3 protein: CASSQSDRGLLPEQYF. The CDR3 nucleotides are TGCGCCAGCAGTCAATCGGACAGGGGGCTCCTCCCCGAGCAGTACTTC.

The chain recombines TRBV25-1 with TRBJ2-7; no definite D call. The V gene's germline CDR1 is MGHDK and CDR2 SYGVNS. This CDR3 contains 13 residues. The ends were cut back, 3 bases at V and 3 bases at J, with 9 bases in the middle. CDR3 in DNA: TGTGCCAGCAGTGACACGGTGGTCTACGAGCAGTACTTC. Its protein is CASSDTVVYEQYF.

J is TRBJ2-3 and V is TRBV18, with D perhaps TRBD1 (5 bases). The CDR3 is made up of 15 amino acids. Trimming took off 2 bases at V and 2 bases at J, with 11 bases between the two ends. The germline V gene has CDR1 KGHSH and CDR2 LQKENI. CDR3 nucleotide sequence: TGTGCCAGCTCACCAACGGCAGGGTCCACAGATACGCAGTATTTT. Translated, it gives CASSPTAGSTDTQYF.

The V and J genes are TRBV28 and TRBJ2-3, with D maybe TRBD2 (6 bases). Germline V gene sequence: CDR1 MDHEN, CDR2 SYDVKM. This CDR3 region has 15 residues. V shed 0 bases and J shed 5 bases, with 12 bases lying between them. Here the CDR3 DNA reads TGTGCCAGCAGTTTATGGGGACGGGGAGGAGATACGCAGTATTTT. Its protein product is CASSLWGRGGDTQYF.

This clone was seen a few times. This chain uses TRBV19 with TRBJ1-1; D may be TRBD1 (6 bases). Deletions cut 7 bases from V and 3 bases from J, with 12 bases between. The germline CDR1 and CDR2 sequences are LNHDA and SQIVND (reference sequence). The CDR3 sequence is 13 residues long. For the CDR3, the DNA is TGTGCCAGTACCTTTGACAGGTACACTGAAGCTTTCTTT. This gives the protein CASTFDRYTEAFF.

This clone appeared a few times. The chain joins TRBV5-1 to TRBJ2-2, with 7 bases that match TRBD1. The ends lost 0 bases at V and 6 bases at J; junction bases unmatched: 5. CDR3 length equals 15 residues. CDR1 and CDR2 from the germline V gene are SGHRS and YFSETQ. CDR3 bases: TGCGCCAGCAGCTTGGACAGGGGAATGTCCGGGGAGCTGTTTTTT. Its translation: CASSLDRGMSGELFF.

V gene TRBV30 combines with J gene TRBJ1-5; no clear D. The V end was cut by 4 bases, the J end by 0 bases, with 10 bases between. The CDR3 is 14 amino acids. CDR1 and CDR2 (germline): GTSNPN, SVGIG (reference sequence). The DNA of the CDR3 is TGTGCCTGGAACAGACGGTATAGCAATCAGCCCCAGCATTTT. Translated: CAWNRRYSNQPQHF.

This clone has a handful of counts. At one of its ends the junction is not consistent with the germline gene, which may arise from a read error. V is TRBV30 and J is TRBJ1-1; TRBD1 matches 9 bases. Germline V gives CDR1 GTSNPN, CDR2 SVGIG (reference sequence). The CDR3 is 17 amino acids. The CDR3 sequence: CAWRGTGSKSMNTEALF. The CDR3 bases are TGTGCCTGGAGGGGGACAGGGAGTAAAAGCATGAACACTGAAGCTTTATTT.

This clone turned up a few times. This chain uses TRBV19 with TRBJ2-4; 8 bases line up with TRBD1. The V and J ends lost 3 bases and 5 bases, in that order; junction bases with no gene match: 9. This CDR3 is 16 amino acids long. CDR1 is LNHDA and CDR2 is SQIVND in the germline V gene (reference sequence). The CDR3 coding sequence is TGTGCCAGTAGTATCGCGCCCGGGACAGGAGAAAACATTCAGTACTTC. It specifies CASSIAPGTGENIQYF. Using reference TRBV19 and TRBJ2-4 for the parts outside the CDR3, the full variable domain is DGGITQSPKYLFRKEGQNVTLSCEQNLNHDAMYWYRQDPGQGLRLIYYSQIVNDFQKGDIAEGYSVSREKKESFPLTVTSAQKNPTAFYLCASSIAPGTGENIQYFGAGTRLSVL.

The rearrangement joins TRBV25-1 to TRBJ1-6, with D unresolved. The CDR3 totals 15 residues. Deletions cut 7 bases from V and 0 bases from J, with 10 bases between. Germline V CDR1 and CDR2: MGHDK, SYGVNS. The CDR3 region is CASTKTSSYNSPLHF. The CDR3 region has the DNA TGTGCCAGCACAAAAACGAGCTCCTATAATTCACCCCTCCACTTT.

This clone was seen only a few times. This chain links TRBV30 with TRBJ2-3; D possibly corresponds to TRBD2 (6 bases). The CDR3 runs to 11 residues. V was cut by 4 bases and J by 11 bases, with 13 bases left in between. Germline V gene sequence: CDR1 GTSNPN, CDR2 SVGIG (reference sequence). The CDR3, as DNA: TGTGCCTGGACCCCCGGGGGAAAGCAGTATTTT. This translates into CAWTPGGKQYF.

This clone has just a few counts. CDR3 nucleotides: TGTGCCAGCAGTGAGGACATAAGGGAGACCCAGTACTTC. Residues: CASSEDIRETQYF. The chain combines TRBV6-1 with TRBJ2-5; possible D gene TRBD1, 5 bases. CDR1 and CDR2 (germline): MNHNS, SASEGT. This CDR3 contains 13 residues. V was shortened by 3 bases and J by 5 bases, with 10 bases between the two germline ends.

In this sample, this clone turned up a few times. The V and J genes are TRBV29-1 and TRBJ2-7; 7 bases align to TRBD2. V lost 4 bases, J lost 1 base, and 7 bases stayed unmatched. Looked up from germline, CDR1 is SQVTM and CDR2 is ANQGSEA. CDR3 length: 14 amino acids. The CDR3, as DNA: TGCAGCGTTGGGGGGGGACCCCGTTCCTACGAGCAGTACTTC. Translated, it gives CSVGGGPRSYEQYF.

The chain links TRBV29-1 to TRBJ1-1; D possibly corresponds to TRBD1 (5 bases). V lost 0 bases and J lost 2, with 13 bases in between. Per germline, CDR1 SQVTM and CDR2 ANQGSEA. The CDR3 runs to 15 residues. The CDR3 DNA is TGCAGCGTTGAAGATCGAGGCGGACAAAACACTGAAGCTTTCTTT. Protein product: CSVEDRGGQNTEAFF.

CDR3 coding DNA: TGTGCCAGCAGCCCGACAGGGATAGACTATGGCTACACCTTC. It yields the protein CASSPTGIDYGYTF. The gene calls are TRBV7-2 and TRBJ1-2; 7 nucleotides agree with TRBD1. CDR1 SGHTA and CDR2 FQGNSA come from the germline V gene. V shed 5 bases and J 3 bases; nucleotides not matched to a gene: 6. The CDR3 length is 14 residues.

The chain combines TRBV5-1 with TRBJ2-7, with TRBD1 identical over 8 bases. The germline V gene has CDR1 SGHRS and CDR2 YFSETQ. V lost 0 bases to trimming and J lost 0 bases; unmatched junction nucleotides: 5. The CDR3 loop spans 16 amino acids. CDR3 amino acids: CASSLASDRASYEQYF. For the CDR3, the DNA is TGCGCCAGCAGCTTGGCCTCGGACAGGGCCTCCTACGAGCAGTACTTC.

This chain joins TRBV30 and TRBJ2-7, with 7 bases lining up with TRBD1. Germline loops: CDR1 GTSNPN, CDR2 SVGIG (reference sequence). V trimming: 1 base; J trimming: 5 bases; junction bases outside the gene matches: 8. This CDR3 spans 14 amino acids. CDR3 bases: TGTGCCTGGAGTGACCTAATACAGGGGAACGAGCAGTACTTC. It is translated as CAWSDLIQGNEQYF.

This clone has just a few counts. The junction shows a germline mismatch at one end, possibly a read error. CDR3 in DNA: TGTGCCAGCAGCCAAGATGGGGGGGTAAGGTCCGGCTTC. It encodes CASSQDGGVRSGF. The chain combines TRBV14 with TRBJ2-7; TRBD2 matches at 7 bases. Germline V gives CDR1 SGHDN, CDR2 FVKESK. The CDR3 is 13 residues long.

V and J are TRBV5-1 and TRBJ2-7, with TRBD2 matching 11 bases. The CDR3 consists of 15 residues. Germline V gene sequence: CDR1 SGHRS, CDR2 YFSETQ. The trim removed 1 base at V and 6 bases at J, leaving 6 bases unmatched. The CDR3 region has the DNA TGCGCCAGCAGCTTGATAGCGGGGGGGCATCTCGAGCAGTACTTC. This translates into CASSLIAGGHLEQYF.

This clone was found a few times. The chain recombines TRBV6-5 with TRBJ2-7; TRBD1 matches 7 bases. This CDR3 has 14 amino acids. Germline CDR1 reads MNHEY; CDR2 reads SVGAGI. The V and J ends lost 6 bases and 3 bases, in that order; junction bases with no gene match: 8. CDR3 sequence reads: CASSRTGVHYEQYF. DNA for the CDR3: TGTGCCAGCAGCCGCACAGGGGTCCACTACGAGCAGTACTTC.

This chain uses TRBV6-6 with TRBJ1-2; 8 positions match TRBD1. The CDR3 has 13 residues. After removal of 2 bases from V and 9 bases from J, the junction contained 5 bases not matched to a gene. CDR1 is MNHNY and CDR2 is SVGAGI in the germline V gene (reference sequence). CDR3 protein: CASSYTDRDRYTF. In DNA, the CDR3 is TGTGCCAGCAGTTACACGGACAGGGATCGCTACACCTTC.

This clone came up a few times. The chain has TRBV18 and TRBJ2-5; 10 bases align to TRBD2. Germline trimming cut 3 bases from V and 2 bases from J; bases unmatched to any gene: 6. The length of the CDR3 is 16 residues. CDR1 KGHSH and CDR2 LQKENI come from the germline V gene. DNA for the CDR3: TGTGCCAGCTCACCGCGAACTAGCGGGGCACAAGAGACCCAGTACTTC. This gives the protein CASSPRTSGAQETQYF.

This clone was counted between two and nine times. V usage is TRBV5-1 and J usage is TRBJ2-3; D perhaps matches TRBD1 (6 bases). The V gene lost 3 bases and the J gene lost 1 base, with 12 bases spanning the gap. Germline V CDR1 and CDR2: SGHRS, YFSETQ. The CDR3 runs 15 residues. The CDR3 DNA reads TGCGCCAGCAGCTCTCAGGGGCACGGCACAGATACGCAGTATTTT. Translating gives CASSSQGHGTDTQYF. Complete variable domain (other parts from reference TRBV5-1 and TRBJ2-3): KAGVTQTPRYLIKTRGQQVTLSCSPISGHRSVSWYQQTPGQGLQFLFEYFSETQRNKGNFPGRFSGRQFSNSRSEMNVSTLELGDSALYLCASSSQGHGTDTQYFGPGTRLTVL.